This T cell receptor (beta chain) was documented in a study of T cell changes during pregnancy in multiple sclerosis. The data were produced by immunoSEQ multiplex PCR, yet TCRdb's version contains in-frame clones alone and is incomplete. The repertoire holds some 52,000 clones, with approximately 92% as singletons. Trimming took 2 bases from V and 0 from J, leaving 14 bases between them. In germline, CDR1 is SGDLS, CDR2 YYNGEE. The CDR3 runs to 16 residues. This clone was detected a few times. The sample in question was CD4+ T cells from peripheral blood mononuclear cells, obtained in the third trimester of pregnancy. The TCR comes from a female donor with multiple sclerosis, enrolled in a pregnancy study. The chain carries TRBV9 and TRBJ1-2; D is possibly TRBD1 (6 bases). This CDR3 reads CASSVAAQGPNYGYTF. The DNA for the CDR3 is TGTGCCAGCAGCGTGGCCGCACAGGGCCCTAACTATGGCTACACCTTC.